These T cell receptor beta chains were read from a single sample in a study of glioma-infiltrating T cells. One entry per CDR3 protein results from TCRdb running MiXCR on the multiplex PCR reads. The sample carries 160,000 or so distinct CDR3 sequences, around 40% recorded once. Source material: glioma tissue, nonneoplastic brain tissue, or PBMCs (not recorded which). The receptors stem from a human donor with low-grade glioma or glioblastoma, undergoing nonglioma brain surgery, or in good health (not recorded which). Both conserved end residues are part of each CDR3. A D gene is named only where the DNA matches it firmly. Clone size is stated in some rows and not others, as once, few, many or a class when expanded.

. | TRBJ2-7 | TRBV7-2 | many | TGTGCCAGCAGCTTAGCGGGGGCAGTAGCATTCTACGAGCAGTACTTC | CASSLAGAVAFYEQYF
. | TRBJ1-6 | TRBV3-1 | . | TGTGCCAGCAGCCTCGGCGCGAGCTCCTATAATTCACCCCTCCACTTT | CASSLGASSYNSPLHF
TRBD1 | TRBJ1-1 | TRBV2 | many | TGTGCCAGCAGTTCAGGGGGGAGCACTGAAGCTTTCTTT | CASSSGGSTEAFF
. | TRBJ2-3 | TRBV20-1 | many | TGCAGTGCTACGCTGGCGGAGGATACGCAGTATTTT | CSATLAEDTQYF
. | TRBJ1-1 | TRBV2 | . | TGTGCCAGCTCTTTCAGCTTGAACACTGGAGCTTTCTTT | CASSFSLNTGAFF
TRBD2 | TRBJ2-7 | TRBV2 | many | TGTGCCAGCAGTGGACTAGCCCACGAGCAGTACTTC | CASSGLAHEQYF
. | TRBJ2-2 | TRBV3-1 | . | TGTGCCAGCAGCTACAGGGTTGGAGTGGCCGGGGAGCTGTTTTTT | CASSYRVGVAGELFF
TRBD2 | TRBJ2-5 | TRBV4-1 | many | TGCGCCAGCAGCCGCGGCTCTAGCGGTCAAGAGACCCAGTACTTC | CASSRGSSGQETQYF
. | TRBJ2-7 | TRBV19 | . | TGTGCCAGTAGTACCCAGATTTCGGGCGAGCAGTACTTC | CASSTQISGEQYF
. | TRBJ2-5 | TRBV11-2 | . | TGTGCCAGCAGCTTAGGACTGAGGGGGGAGACCCAGTACTTC | CASSLGLRGETQYF
TRBD1 | TRBJ1-2 | TRBV6-6 | many | TGTGCCAGCAGTTACTCAGGGGGCGGCTACACCTTC | CASSYSGGGYTF
. | TRBJ2-5 | TRBV10-3 | many | TGTGCCATCCGGGACAAAGAGACCCAGTACTTC | CAIRDKETQYF
TRBD1 | TRBJ1-5 | TRBV28 | many | TGTGCCAGCAAATCAGAAGGGACAGGAGGCAATCAGCCCCAGCATTTT | CASKSEGTGGNQPQHF
. | TRBJ2-7 | TRBV29-1 | few | TGCAGCGTTTTTTGGGACGTCTCCTACGAGCAGTACTTC | CSVFWDVSYEQYF
TRBD1 | TRBJ2-1 | TRBV20-1 | many | TGCAGTGCCCCCAGCCTTAGGGGGCTATCCTACAATGAGCAGTTCTTC | CSAPSLRGLSYNEQFF
TRBD1 | TRBJ1-2 | TRBV28 | many | TGTGCCAGCGGAACCACAGGGGTCCGGGGCTACACCTTC | CASGTTGVRGYTF
TRBD2 | TRBJ2-3 | TRBV6-1 | many | TGTGCCAGCAGTTTGGGACTAGCGGGAGGTTCAGCGGATACGCAGTATTTT | CASSLGLAGGSADTQYF
. | TRBJ2-2 | TRBV5-1 | . | TGCGCCAGCAGCGAAGACTACTCCGGGGAGCTGTTTTTT | CASSEDYSGELFF
. | TRBJ1-1 | TRBV20-1 | many | TGCAGTGCTTGGAGGGTCCCGGGGACTGAAGCTTTCTTT | CSAWRVPGTEAFF
. | TRBJ2-3 | TRBV29-1 | many | TGCAGCGTTGAGTACCAGGGTGGCACAGATACGCAGTATTTT | CSVEYQGGTDTQYF
. | TRBJ2-1 | TRBV4-2 | . | TGTGCCAGCAGCCAAGGCGGGACTCTCCCCCATGAGCAGTTCTTC | CASSQGGTLPHEQFF
. | TRBJ2-2 | TRBV20-1 | many | TGCAGTGCTATTACTACAAACACCGGGGAGCTGTTTTTT | CSAITTNTGELFF
TRBD2 | TRBJ2-3 | TRBV28 | few | TGTGCCAGCAGTCTCCGGACTAGCGGAATCACAGATACGCAGTATTTT | CASSLRTSGITDTQYF
TRBD1 | TRBJ2-7 | TRBV6-1 | many | TGTGCCAGCAGTGTGGAGGGACAGGGGTCCTACGAGCAGTACTTC | CASSVEGQGSYEQYF
. | TRBJ1-2 | TRBV20-1 | many | TGCAGTGCTCCGCCCGACAAAGCCTGGGGCTACACCTTC | CSAPPDKAWGYTF
. | TRBJ2-5 | TRBV28 | . | TGTGCCAGCACCCAAACGTTTCCCGGGACTGGCGCCCAAGAGACCCAGTACTTC | CASTQTFPGTGAQETQYF
TRBD2 | TRBJ2-1 | TRBV18 | few | TGTGCCAGCTCACCACCGGGACTAGCGGGAGTCAATGAGCAGTTCTTC | CASSPPGLAGVNEQFF
. | TRBJ2-7 | TRBV29-1 | . | TGCAGCGTTGAAGGATGGGGAACAGGGTTGTACGAGAAGTACTTC | CSVEGWGTGLYEKYF